The rows below give T cell receptor beta chains drawn from one sample of a study of molecular identifiers for immune sequencing clone quantification. TCRdb redid the calling of the PCR reads with MiXCR, one entry per CDR3 protein. The sample includes about 640,000 distinct CDR3 sequences, 20% of them seen just once. Sample: naive CD8+ T cells from blood, with Jurkat cell RNA spiked in. The source is a human donor in good health. Some libraries in this study had Jurkat cell RNA spiked in. CDR3s include the opening cysteine and the closing phenylalanine or tryptophan. D genes are given only for firm matches. Clone size appears in some rows only: once, few, many, or a class for an expanded clone.

v_call	j_call	d_call	clone_size	cdr3_aa	cdr3_nt
TRBV30	TRBJ2-7	NA	many	CAWSAGGGTYEQYF	TGTGCCTGGAGCGCGGGTGGAGGGACCTACGAGCAGTACTTC
TRBV21-1	TRBJ2-5	NA	few	CASSKEHGHPKETQYF	TGTGCCAGCAGCAAAGAGCACGGACATCCAAAAGAGACCCAGTACTTC
TRBV27	TRBJ2-7	TRBD2	many	CASSQSGRSGEQYF	TGTGCCAGCAGCCAAAGCGGGAGGTCGGGCGAGCAGTACTTC
TRBV29-1	TRBJ2-7	NA	NA	CSVEGSGSGYEQYF	TGCAGCGTTGAAGGTTCAGGGTCTGGCTACGAGCAGTACTTC
TRBV7-9	TRBJ2-5	NA	many	CASSLVQETQYF	TGTGCCAGCAGCCTCGTCCAAGAGACCCAGTACTTC
TRBV9	TRBJ1-1	TRBD1	many	CASSVKGQENTEAFF	TGTGCCAGCAGCGTAAAAGGACAGGAGAACACTGAAGCTTTCTTT
TRBV12-3/TRBV12-4	TRBJ2-1	NA	few	CASSSKYRAPPTNEQFF	TGTGCCAGCAGTTCCAAATACAGGGCGCCCCCGACGAATGAGCAGTTCTTC
TRBV29-1	TRBJ1-5	NA	many	CSVELEDQPQHF	TGCAGCGTTGAACTGGAGGATCAGCCCCAGCATTTT
TRBV10-3	TRBJ1-1	TRBD1	many	CAISDLDRGVTEAFF	TGTGCCATCAGTGATCTGGACAGGGGTGTCACTGAAGCTTTCTTT
TRBV4-3	TRBJ2-7	TRBD1	NA	CASSQDLTGEGYEQYF	TGCGCCAGCAGCCAAGATCTTACAGGGGAAGGGTACGAGCAGTACTTC
TRBV6-2/TRBV6-3	TRBJ1-2	NA	many	CASSPGPPSVFSAYGYTF	TGTGCCAGCAGCCCCGGACCCCCCAGCGTATTTTCGGCGTATGGCTACACCTTC
TRBV6-1	TRBJ1-4	TRBD1	few	CASSPRTGTALRANEKLFF	TGTGCCAGCAGCCCCCGTACCGGGACAGCGTTGCGGGCTAATGAAAAACTGTTTTTT
TRBV29-1	TRBJ1-1	TRBD1	many	CSVESGGYTEAFF	TGCAGCGTTGAGTCAGGGGGCTACACTGAAGCTTTCTTT
TRBV24-1	TRBJ1-5	NA	many	CATSDDTGNQPQHF	TGTGCCACCAGTGACGATACAGGGAACCAGCCCCAGCATTTT
TRBV12-3/TRBV12-4	TRBJ2-1	NA	many	CASSLGNEQFF	TGTGCCAGCAGCTTAGGGAATGAGCAGTTCTTC
TRBV18	TRBJ2-6	NA	NA	CASSPPVDYSGANVLTF	TGTGCCAGCTCACCACCCGTCGACTACTCTGGGGCCAACGTCCTGACTTTC
TRBV7-9	TRBJ2-2	TRBD2	few	CASSLSTGLAGKVLTGELFF	TGTGCCAGCAGCCTCAGCACGGGACTAGCGGGAAAAGTCCTCACCGGGGAGCTGTTTTTT
TRBV20-1	TRBJ2-7	NA	many	CSARAGTVAYEQYF	TGCAGTGCTCGGGCCGGGACCGTTGCCTACGAGCAGTACTTC
TRBV4-1	TRBJ2-1	NA	many	CASSQGIAAANEQFF	TGCGCCAGCAGCCAAGGAATAGCGGCTGCTAATGAGCAGTTCTTC
TRBV7-9	TRBJ2-5	TRBD2	few	CASSSTSGRPGETQYF	TGTGCCAGCAGCTCAACTAGCGGGAGGCCGGGGGAGACCCAGTACTTC
TRBV30	TRBJ2-1	TRBD2	NA	CAWSVSLAGGGEQFF	TGTGCCTGGAGTGTTAGTCTAGCGGGAGGGGGTGAGCAGTTCTTC
TRBV12-3/TRBV12-4	TRBJ2-7	NA	NA	CASSFGGRLNEQYF	TGTGCCAGCAGTTTCGGAGGGCGATTAAACGAGCAGTACTTC
TRBV7-9	TRBJ2-6	NA	many	CASTFSPRSGANVLTF	TGTGCCAGCACCTTTAGTCCTAGATCTGGGGCCAACGTCCTGACTTTC
TRBV6-1	TRBJ2-2	NA	NA	CASSEPTTGELFF	TGTGCCAGCAGTGAACCTACCACCGGGGAGCTGTTTTTT
TRBV12-3/TRBV12-4	TRBJ2-7	TRBD2	NA	CASSPTSGNTYEQYF	TGTGCCAGCAGTCCCACTAGCGGGAATACCTACGAGCAGTACTTC
TRBV7-6	TRBJ2-7	TRBD2	many	CASSWAGVGNEQYF	TGTGCCAGCAGCTGGGCGGGAGTAGGGAACGAGCAGTACTTC
TRBV19	TRBJ2-6	NA	NA	CASSPSSGWFDVLTF	TGTGCCAGTAGTCCATCGAGCGGGTGGTTTGACGTCCTGACTTTC